The 28 T cell receptor beta chains below all came from one sample that was sequenced in a study of OX40 agonist ivuxolimab in advanced cancers. Measured with immunoSEQ multiplex PCR; TCRdb has only the in-frame clones, and not every one. Among about 24,000 clones listed, around 80% were seen once. The sequencing used CD4+ or CD8+ T cells sorted from blood, collected in a trial of the OX40 agonist ivuxolimab. The source of these receptors is an adult with an advanced solid tumor such as melanoma, head and neck, liver or kidney cancer.

The V gene is TRBV7-9, the J gene TRBJ1-1; D gene ambiguous. CDR3 length: 14 amino acids. The germline V gene encodes CDR1 SEHNR and CDR2 FQNEAQ (reference sequence). Trimming took 7 bases from V and 2 from J, leaving 14 bases between them. The CDR3 nucleotides read TGTGCCAGCACCCCCTCCCGGCAAAACACTGAAGCTTTCTTT. Translating it yields CASTPSRQNTEAFF.

V and J are TRBV10-3 and TRBJ2-3, with 8 bases that match TRBD1. Per the germline V gene, CDR1 is ENHRY and CDR2 is SYGVKD. V gave up 10 bases and J gave up 0 bases; unmatched junction bases: 3. This CDR3 region has 13 residues. CDR3 protein: CASGQGSTDTQYF. The CDR3 bases are TGTGCCAGCGGACAGGGAAGCACAGATACGCAGTATTTT.

This clone was seen only a few times. V and J are TRBV28 and TRBJ2-1; 9 bases align to TRBD1. The V gene's germline CDR1 is MDHEN and CDR2 SYDVKM. J was trimmed by 6 bases and V by 2 bases; bases with no gene match: 2. The length of the CDR3 is 14 residues. CDR3 amino acids: CASSLTGGGNEQFF. The CDR3 DNA reads TGTGCCAGCAGTTTAACAGGGGGCGGCAATGAGCAGTTCTTC.

The V gene is TRBV28, the J gene TRBJ1-5; tentatively, D is TRBD1 (5 bases). The V end lost 8 bases, the J end lost 2 bases, and 13 bases lay between the germline ends. Germline CDR1 reads MDHEN; CDR2 reads SYDVKM. CDR3 length equals 14 residues. CDR3 sequence reads: CASYPGGGNQPQHF. The CDR3 DNA is TGTGCCAGCTACCCCGGGGGGGGCAATCAGCCCCAGCATTTT.

This clone was detected a few times. This chain connects TRBV10-3 to TRBJ1-1, with TRBD1 as a possible D gene (5 bases). The ends were cut back, 2 bases at V and 4 bases at J, with 5 bases in the middle. Germline CDR1 ENHRY, CDR2 SYGVKD. The CDR3 sequence is 12 residues long. CDR3 bases: TGTGCCATCAGTGAGAGGGGCACTGAAGCTTTCTTT. Translating gives CAISERGTEAFF.

This clone appeared once. The chain joins TRBV6-5 to TRBJ2-1; D uncertain. CDR1 is MNHEY and CDR2 is SVGAGI in the germline V gene. The CDR3 spans 15 residues. The V end was cut by 5 bases, the J end by 3 bases, with 14 bases between. The CDR3 DNA sequence: TGTGCCAGCAGTCCCCTAACTTCAAACTACAATGAGCAGTTCTTC. Translation: CASSPLTSNYNEQFF.

The sample holds a few counts of this clone. This sequence joins TRBV7-9 and TRBJ2-3, with 7 positions matching TRBD1. This CDR3 spans 15 amino acids. The junction had 6 bases not matched to a gene; V was cut back by 5 bases and J by 1 base. Germline-derived CDR1 and CDR2 are SEHNR and FQNEAQ (reference sequence). CDR3 protein: CASSTDRAGTDTQYF. In DNA form, the CDR3 reads TGTGCCAGCAGCACCGACAGGGCCGGCACAGATACGCAGTATTTT.

The V gene is TRBV9, the J gene TRBJ1-2; D is undetermined. The germline V gene encodes CDR1 SGDLS and CDR2 YYNGEE. CDR3 length equals 14 residues. V was shortened by 3 bases and J by 4 bases, with 13 bases between the two germline ends. CDR3 nucleotides: TGTGCCAGCAGCGCACAAGGAGGGATCTATGGCTACACCTTC. It yields the protein CASSAQGGIYGYTF.

The chain joins TRBV6-6 to TRBJ1-1, with unresolved D. Trimming left V 4 bases short and J 1 base short, with 13 bases between. Germline loops: CDR1 MNHNY, CDR2 SVGAGI (reference sequence). CDR3 length: 15 residues. CDR3 nucleotides: TGTGCCAGCAGTTCCGGAGGGTCTGGGAACACTGAAGCTTTCTTT. It encodes CASSSGGSGNTEAFF.

The J gene is TRBJ2-7, the V gene TRBV2; 10 bases are shared with TRBD2. The CDR3 extends over 15 amino acids. Germline trimming cut 6 bases from V and 6 bases from J; bases unmatched to any gene: 11. Per germline, CDR1 SNHLY and CDR2 FYNNEI. The CDR3 region is CASRPRSGGASEQYF. The CDR3 nucleotides are TGTGCCAGCAGGCCCCGCAGCGGGGGGGCCTCCGAGCAGTACTTC.

The chain carries TRBV6-5 and TRBJ1-6, with D unclear. Germline V gives CDR1 MNHEY, CDR2 SVGAGI. There are 13 residues in the CDR3. The ends were cut back, 5 bases at V and 7 bases at J, with 9 bases in the middle. The CDR3 here is CASSKTSNSPLHF. DNA for the CDR3: TGTGCCAGCAGTAAGACTAGCAATTCACCCCTCCACTTT.

The chain employs TRBV4-3 and TRBJ1-3; D unclear. The CDR3 consists of 16 residues. Germline CDR1 and CDR2: LGHNA and YSLEER. V was cut by 0 bases and J by 4 bases, with 13 bases left in between. The CDR3 sequence: CASSQDGRSPGNTIYF. CDR3 bases: TGCGCCAGCAGCCAAGATGGGAGGAGTCCCGGAAACACCATATATTTT.

In this sample, this clone is medium-sized (0.01 to 0.1%). The chain couples TRBV4-1 to TRBJ2-7, with 8 positions matching TRBD1. Unmatched junction bases numbered 16, after V lost 0 bases and J lost 12 bases. Germline V lookup: CDR1 MGHRA, CDR2 YSYEKL. The CDR3 consists of 16 residues. This CDR3 reads CASSQEIATGALKRYF. As DNA, the CDR3 is TGCGCCAGCAGCCAAGAAATTGCGACAGGGGCCCTTAAGCGGTACTTC.

The V call is TRBV7-9, the J call TRBJ1-6; D not certain. The CDR3 totals 12 residues. In germline, CDR1 is SEHNR, CDR2 FQNEAQ (reference sequence). Trimming removed 3 bases at V and 8 bases at J, with 5 bases between. Here the CDR3 DNA reads TGTGCCAGCAGCTTGAGTTATTCACCCCTCCACTTT. Encoded protein: CASSLSYSPLHF.

DNA of the CDR3: TGTGCCAGCAGTCCGGACGGGAAAGAGACCCAGTACTTC. It yields the protein CASSPDGKETQYF. The chain is built from TRBV7-3 and TRBJ2-5; tentative D call: TRBD2 (5 bases). The CDR3 loop spans 13 amino acids. Germline V gene sequence: CDR1 SGHTA, CDR2 FQGTGA. Trimming removed 6 bases from V and 3 bases from J, with 11 bases in between. Supplemented by reference TRBV7-3 and TRBJ2-5, the full variable domain reads GAGVSQTPSNKVTEKGKYVELRCDPISGHTALYWYRQSLGQGPEFLIYFQGTGAADDSGLPNDRFFAVRPEGSVSTLKIQRTERGDSAVYLCASSPDGKETQYFGPGTRLLVL.

The chain is built from TRBV9 and TRBJ2-1; 9 nucleotides agree with TRBD2. Unmatched junction bases numbered 7, after V lost 7 bases and J lost 2 bases. The CDR3 consists of 15 residues. Germline V CDR1 and CDR2: SGDLS, YYNGEE. CDR3: CASGTSGLTYNEQFF. CDR3 nucleotides: TGTGCCAGCGGCACTAGCGGGCTAACCTACAATGAGCAGTTCTTC.

In DNA, the CDR3 is TGTGCCAGCAGTTTATTAACGGTTGGTGTAGGTCAGCCCCAGCATTTT. It encodes CASSLLTVGVGQPQHF. The V and J genes are TRBV28 and TRBJ1-5, with no clear D. From germline, CDR1 is MDHEN and CDR2 SYDVKM. The CDR3 runs to 16 residues. The V end lost 1 base, the J end lost 6 bases, and 16 bases lay between the germline ends.

The CDR3 region is CASSKATGGGNTIYF. CDR3 sequence (DNA): TGTGCCAGCAGCAAAGCGACAGGGGGGGGAAACACCATATATTTT. V usage is TRBV21-1 and J usage is TRBJ1-3; the table's D call of TRBD1 was not tested on the DNA. TRBV21-1 is a pseudogene locus. The CDR3 runs to 15 residues.

The chain's CDR3 is CASSWDSSGNTIYF. In DNA form, the CDR3 reads TGTGCCAGCAGCTGGGACAGCTCTGGAAACACCATATATTTT. V is TRBV7-2 and J is TRBJ1-3; 7 bases align to TRBD1. CDR1 is SGHTA, CDR2 FQGNSA, per germline. This CDR3 has 14 residues. The V and J ends lost 4 bases and 0 bases, in that order; junction bases with no gene match: 0.

V gene TRBV27 combines with J gene TRBJ2-2; perhaps TRBD1 as D (5 bases). Deletions cut 1 base from V and 6 bases from J, with 9 bases between. Germline CDR1 MNHEY, CDR2 SMNVEV (reference sequence). The CDR3 runs 14 residues. CDR3 sequence reads: CASSLYQGAGELFF. In DNA form, the CDR3 reads TGTGCCAGCAGTTTATACCAGGGCGCCGGGGAGCTGTTTTTT.

The rearrangement joins TRBV7-2 to TRBJ2-1, with 10 bases lining up with TRBD2. The trim removed 5 bases at V and 9 bases at J, leaving 7 bases unmatched. CDR1 and CDR2 (germline): SGHTA, FQGNSA. CDR3 length: 14 residues. The CDR3 nucleotides are TGTGCCAGCAGCACCCAGCGGGGGGGCGTTGAGCAGTTCTTC. It encodes CASSTQRGGVEQFF.

The chain carries TRBV6-5 and TRBJ1-1; TRBD1 might be the D (5 bases). CDR3 length: 15 amino acids. Between the trimmed V and J ends, which lost 7 bases and 4 bases, there was a span of 19 bases. Germline CDR1 MNHEY, CDR2 SVGAGI. CDR3 in DNA: TGTGCCAGCATTCAAACCTGGGGGGGAGCCACTGAAGCTTTCTTT. It codes for CASIQTWGGATEAFF.

The chain couples TRBV5-4 to TRBJ2-5; 9 bases fit TRBD1. The CDR3 runs 16 residues. The V gene end was trimmed by 4 bases and the J gene end by 1 base; junction bases not matched to a gene: 8. Germline CDR1 SGHNT, CDR2 YYREEE (reference sequence). Here the CDR3 DNA reads TGTGCCAGCAGCAATCCGACAGGGGGTATCCAAGAGACCCAGTACTTC. Amino acid sequence: CASSNPTGGIQETQYF.

Sample share makes this clone medium-sized. The rearrangement links TRBV28 to TRBJ2-7, with 10 bases aligning to TRBD1. J gave up 5 bases and V 3 bases, and 10 bases lay outside the gene matches. CDR1 and CDR2 from the germline V gene are MDHEN and SYDVKM. This CDR3 has 16 residues. The CDR3 nucleotides are TGTGCCAGCAGTTTTTTTCTCCGGGACAGGGGCCACGAGCAGTACTTC. Protein: CASSFFLRDRGHEQYF.

J is TRBJ1-5 and V is TRBV30, with a weak D call TRBD1 (5 bases). Trimming took 4 bases from V and 2 from J, leaving 9 bases between them. CDR1 GTSNPN and CDR2 SVGIG come from the germline V gene (reference sequence). The CDR3 contains 13 residues. CDR3 DNA: TGTGCCTGGAATTCGGGGGGCAATCAGCCCCAGCATTTT. Translation gives CAWNSGGNQPQHF.

This clone was detected a few times. This chain uses TRBV6-6 with TRBJ2-6; D remains ambiguous. This CDR3 has 15 amino acids. The germline gives CDR1 MNHNY, CDR2 SVGAGI (reference sequence). V was clipped by 5 bases and J by 4 bases, with 12 bases between them. The CDR3 region is CASSTPTGGANVLTF. The CDR3 region has the DNA TGTGCCAGCAGTACCCCGACGGGCGGGGCCAACGTCCTGACTTTC.

The chain links TRBV30 to TRBJ2-7; no definite D call. Germline V CDR1 and CDR2: GTSNPN, SVGIG (reference sequence). The CDR3 runs 13 residues. V was pared by 0 bases and J by 4 bases, with 10 bases between. CDR3 in DNA: TGTGCCTGGAGTGTGACAAATAGGTACGAGCAGTACTTC. Its translation is CAWSVTNRYEQYF.

V is TRBV6-5 and J is TRBJ2-7; TRBD1 matches at 7 bases. The CDR3 length is 14 residues. V lost 5 bases and J lost 2; bases outside the gene matches: 6. Per germline, CDR1 MNHEY and CDR2 SVGAGI. This CDR3 reads CASSQGQITYEQYF. CDR3 sequence (DNA): TGTGCCAGCAGTCAGGGACAGATCACCTACGAGCAGTACTTC.